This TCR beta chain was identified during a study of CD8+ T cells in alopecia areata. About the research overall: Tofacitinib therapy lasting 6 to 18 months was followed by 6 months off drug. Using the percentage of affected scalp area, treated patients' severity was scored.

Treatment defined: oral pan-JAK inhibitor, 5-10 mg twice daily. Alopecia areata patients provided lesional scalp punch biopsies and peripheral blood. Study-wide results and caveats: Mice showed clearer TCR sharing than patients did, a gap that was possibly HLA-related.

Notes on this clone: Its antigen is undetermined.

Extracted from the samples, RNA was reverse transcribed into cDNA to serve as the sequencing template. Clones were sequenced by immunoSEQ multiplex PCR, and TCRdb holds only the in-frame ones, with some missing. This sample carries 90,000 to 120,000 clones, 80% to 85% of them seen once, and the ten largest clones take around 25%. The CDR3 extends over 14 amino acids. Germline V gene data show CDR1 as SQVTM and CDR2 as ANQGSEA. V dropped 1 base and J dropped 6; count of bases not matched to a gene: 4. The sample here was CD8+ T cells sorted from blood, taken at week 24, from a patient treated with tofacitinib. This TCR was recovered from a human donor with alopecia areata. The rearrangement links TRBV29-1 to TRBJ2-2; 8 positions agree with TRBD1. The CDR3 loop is CSVEAIQGAGELFF. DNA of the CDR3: TGCAGCGTTGAAGCAATACAGGGGGCCGGGGAGCTGTTTTTT.